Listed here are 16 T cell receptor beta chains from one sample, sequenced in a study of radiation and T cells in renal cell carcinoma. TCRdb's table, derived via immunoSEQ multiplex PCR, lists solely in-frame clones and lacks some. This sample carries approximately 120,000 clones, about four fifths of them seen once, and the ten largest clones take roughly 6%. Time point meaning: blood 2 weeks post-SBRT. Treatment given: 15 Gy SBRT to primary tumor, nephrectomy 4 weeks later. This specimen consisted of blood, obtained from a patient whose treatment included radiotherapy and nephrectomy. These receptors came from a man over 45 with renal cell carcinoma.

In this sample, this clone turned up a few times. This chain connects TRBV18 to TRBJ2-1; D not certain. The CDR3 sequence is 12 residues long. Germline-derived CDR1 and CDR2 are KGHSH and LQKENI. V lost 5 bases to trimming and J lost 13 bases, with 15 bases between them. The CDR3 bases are TGTGCCAGCTCAGAACCCGTGTCTTTACAGTTCTTC. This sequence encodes CASSEPVSLQFF.

In DNA form, the CDR3 reads TGTGCCAGCATCCCCGGGCCGACCTCCTACGAGCAGTACTTC. Encoded protein: CASIPGPTSYEQYF. The chain has TRBV7-9 and TRBJ2-7; no reliable D call. The V end was cut by 7 bases, the J end by 0 bases, with 13 bases between. The CDR3 is made up of 14 amino acids. Germline CDR1 reads SEHNR; CDR2 reads FQNEAQ (reference sequence). The complete variable domain, with remaining parts taken from reference TRBV7-9 and TRBJ2-7, reads DTGVSQNPRHKITKRGQNVTFRCDPISEHNRLYWYRQTLGQGPEFLTYFQNEAQLEKSRLLSDRFSAERPKGSFSTLEIQRTEQGDSAMYLCASIPGPTSYEQYFGPGTRLTVT.

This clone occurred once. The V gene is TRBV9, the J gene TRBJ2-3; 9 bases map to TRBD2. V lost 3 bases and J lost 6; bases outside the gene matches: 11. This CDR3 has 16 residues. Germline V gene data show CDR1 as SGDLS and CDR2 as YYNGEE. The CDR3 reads CASSALGTSHSDTQYF. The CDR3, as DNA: TGTGCCAGCAGCGCCCTAGGGACTAGCCACTCCGATACGCAGTATTTT.

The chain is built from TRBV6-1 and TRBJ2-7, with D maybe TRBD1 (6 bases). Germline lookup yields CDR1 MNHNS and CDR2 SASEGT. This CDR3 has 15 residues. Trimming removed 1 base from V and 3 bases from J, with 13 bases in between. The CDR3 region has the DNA TGTGCCAGCAGTGAAGGACAGGCCCGTGGCTACGAGCAGTACTTC. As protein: CASSEGQARGYEQYF.

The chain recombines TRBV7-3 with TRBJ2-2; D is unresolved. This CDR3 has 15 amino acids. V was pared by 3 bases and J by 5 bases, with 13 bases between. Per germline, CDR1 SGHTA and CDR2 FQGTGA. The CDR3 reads CASSFGPMGTGELFF. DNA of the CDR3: TGTGCCAGCAGCTTCGGACCCATGGGGACCGGGGAGCTGTTTTTT.

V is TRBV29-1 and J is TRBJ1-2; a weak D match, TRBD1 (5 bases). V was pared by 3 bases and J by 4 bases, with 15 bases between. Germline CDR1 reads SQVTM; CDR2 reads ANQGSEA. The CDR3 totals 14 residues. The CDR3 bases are TGCAGCGTTGAGAAAGGGGCGGAGGGCTATGGCTACACCTTC. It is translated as CSVEKGAEGYGYTF.

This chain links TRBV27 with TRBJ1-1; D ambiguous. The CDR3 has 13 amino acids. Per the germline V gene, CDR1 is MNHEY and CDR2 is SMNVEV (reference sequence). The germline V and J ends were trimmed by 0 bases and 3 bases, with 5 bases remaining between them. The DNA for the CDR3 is TGTGCCAGCAGTTTATCAGATTACACTGAAGCTTTCTTT. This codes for CASSLSDYTEAFF.

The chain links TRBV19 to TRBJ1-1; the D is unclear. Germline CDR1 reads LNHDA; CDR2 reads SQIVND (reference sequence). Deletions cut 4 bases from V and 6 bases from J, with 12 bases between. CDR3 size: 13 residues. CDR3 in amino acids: CASSTFALAEAFF. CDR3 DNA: TGTGCCAGTAGTACCTTCGCACTCGCTGAAGCTTTCTTT.

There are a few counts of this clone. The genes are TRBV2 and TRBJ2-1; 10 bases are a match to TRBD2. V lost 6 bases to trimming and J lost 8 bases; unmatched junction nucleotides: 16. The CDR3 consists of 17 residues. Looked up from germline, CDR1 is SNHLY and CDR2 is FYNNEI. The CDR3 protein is CASRPYFLAGDTYEQFF. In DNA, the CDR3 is TGTGCCAGCAGACCATATTTCCTAGCGGGAGATACATATGAGCAGTTCTTC.

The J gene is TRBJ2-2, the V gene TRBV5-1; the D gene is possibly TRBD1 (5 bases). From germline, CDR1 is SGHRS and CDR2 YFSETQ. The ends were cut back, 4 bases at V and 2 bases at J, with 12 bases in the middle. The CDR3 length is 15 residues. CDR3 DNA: TGCGCCAGCAGCCCAAACGACAGAAACACCGGGGAGCTGTTTTTT. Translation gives CASSPNDRNTGELFF.

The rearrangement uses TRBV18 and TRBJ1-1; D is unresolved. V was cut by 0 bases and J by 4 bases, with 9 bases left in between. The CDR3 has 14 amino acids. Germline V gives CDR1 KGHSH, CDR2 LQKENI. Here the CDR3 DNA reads TGTGCCAGCTCACCACCCTCGCGGGGCACTGAAGCTTTCTTT. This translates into CASSPPSRGTEAFF.

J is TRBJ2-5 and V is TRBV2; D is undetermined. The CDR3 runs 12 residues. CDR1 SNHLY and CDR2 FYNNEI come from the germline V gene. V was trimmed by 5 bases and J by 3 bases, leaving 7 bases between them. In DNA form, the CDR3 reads TGTGCCAGCAGTTTGGTAGAAGAGACCCAGTACTTC. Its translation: CASSLVEETQYF. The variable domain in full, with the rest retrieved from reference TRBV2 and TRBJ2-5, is EPEVTQTPSHQVTQMGQEVILRCVPISNHLYFYWYRQILGQKVEFLVSFYNNEISEKSEIFDDQFSVERPDGSNFTLKIRSTKLEDSAMYFCASSLVEETQYFGPGTRLLVL.

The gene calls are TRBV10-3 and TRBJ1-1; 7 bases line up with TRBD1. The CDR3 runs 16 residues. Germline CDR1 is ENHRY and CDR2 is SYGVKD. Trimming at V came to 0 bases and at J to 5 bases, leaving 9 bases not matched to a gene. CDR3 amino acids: CAISESRAGGGTEAFF. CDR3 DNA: TGTGCCATCAGTGAGTCGAGGGCAGGGGGTGGGACTGAAGCTTTCTTT.

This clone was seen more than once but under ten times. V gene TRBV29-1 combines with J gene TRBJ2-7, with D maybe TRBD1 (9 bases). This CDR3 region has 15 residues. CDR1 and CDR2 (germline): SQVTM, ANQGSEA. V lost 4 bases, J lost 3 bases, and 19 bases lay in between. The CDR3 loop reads CSVAAGGQGLYEQYF. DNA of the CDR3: TGCAGCGTTGCCGCGGGGGGACAGGGACTCTACGAGCAGTACTTC.

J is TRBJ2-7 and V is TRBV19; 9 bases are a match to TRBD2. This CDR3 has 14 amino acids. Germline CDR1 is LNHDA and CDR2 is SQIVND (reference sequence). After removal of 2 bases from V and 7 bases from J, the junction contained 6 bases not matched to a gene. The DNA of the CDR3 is TGTGCCAGTAGTATAAATAGCGGGAGAGGGGAGCAGTACTTC. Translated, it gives CASSINSGRGEQYF.

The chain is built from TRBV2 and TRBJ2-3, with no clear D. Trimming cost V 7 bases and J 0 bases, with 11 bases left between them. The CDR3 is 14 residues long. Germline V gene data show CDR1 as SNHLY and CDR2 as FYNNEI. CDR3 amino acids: CASKPAYSTDTQYF. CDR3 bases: TGTGCCAGCAAACCAGCGTATAGCACAGATACGCAGTATTTT.